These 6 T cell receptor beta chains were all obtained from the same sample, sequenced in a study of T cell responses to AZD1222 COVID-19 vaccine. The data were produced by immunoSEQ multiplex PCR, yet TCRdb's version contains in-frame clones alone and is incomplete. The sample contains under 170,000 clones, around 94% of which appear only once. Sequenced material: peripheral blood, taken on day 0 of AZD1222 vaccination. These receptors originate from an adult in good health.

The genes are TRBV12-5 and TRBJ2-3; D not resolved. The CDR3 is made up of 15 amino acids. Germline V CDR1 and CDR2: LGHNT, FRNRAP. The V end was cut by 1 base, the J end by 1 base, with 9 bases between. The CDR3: CASGLELLGTDTQYF. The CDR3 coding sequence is TGTGCTAGTGGTTTGGAGCTCCTAGGCACAGATACGCAGTATTTT.

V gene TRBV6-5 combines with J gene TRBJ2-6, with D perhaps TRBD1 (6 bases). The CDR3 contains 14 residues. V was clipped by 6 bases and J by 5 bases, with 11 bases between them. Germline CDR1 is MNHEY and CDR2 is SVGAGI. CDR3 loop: CASRRTDRANVLTF. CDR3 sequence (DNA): TGTGCCAGCAGGAGGACAGACCGGGCCAACGTCCTGACTTTC.

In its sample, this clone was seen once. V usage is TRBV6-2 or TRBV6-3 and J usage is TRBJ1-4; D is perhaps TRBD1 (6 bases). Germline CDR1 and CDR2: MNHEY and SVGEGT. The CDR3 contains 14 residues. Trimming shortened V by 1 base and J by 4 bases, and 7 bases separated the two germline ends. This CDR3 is CASSYWGRNEKLFF. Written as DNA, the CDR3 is TGTGCCAGCAGTTACTGGGGGCGTAATGAAAAACTGTTTTTT.

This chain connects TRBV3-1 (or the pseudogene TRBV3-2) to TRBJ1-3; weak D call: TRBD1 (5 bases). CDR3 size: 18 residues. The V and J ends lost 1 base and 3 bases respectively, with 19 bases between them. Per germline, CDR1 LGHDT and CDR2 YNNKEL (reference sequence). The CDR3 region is CASSQVPVRTGGGNTIYF. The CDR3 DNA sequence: TGTGCCAGCAGCCAAGTTCCGGTGAGAACAGGTGGTGGAAACACCATATATTTT.

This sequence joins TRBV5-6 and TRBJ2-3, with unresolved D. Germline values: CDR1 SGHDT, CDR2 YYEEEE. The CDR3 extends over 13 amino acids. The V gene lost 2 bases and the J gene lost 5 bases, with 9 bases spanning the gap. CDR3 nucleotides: TGTGCCAGCAGCTTTATTAGTGGAGATACGCAGTATTTT. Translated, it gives CASSFISGDTQYF.

CDR3 in amino acids: CASSQDSKTSGYEQYV. The CDR3 DNA sequence: TGCGCCAGCAGCCAAGATTCAAAGACTAGCGGTTACGAGCAGTACGTC. The chain uses TRBV4-3 and TRBJ2-7, with 9 bases that match TRBD2. The germline V gene encodes CDR1 LGHNA and CDR2 YSLEER. The CDR3 covers 16 residues. J lost 4 bases, V lost 0 bases, and 7 bases had no gene match.